This entry describes one T cell receptor beta chain. The target of this receptor is not known. There are no base qualities to consult, and no much larger clone falls within one base. To sequence the TCRbeta CDR3 region, genomic DNA was isolated from the sorted cells. The immunoSEQ Assay was used for sequencing of TCRbeta CDR3 regions. TCRdb retrieved this table from immuneACCESS and kept in-frame rearrangements only. Not all clones are present; in checked studies, unresolved V genes account for under half, and no reason is known for the remainder. The sample contains tens of thousands of clones, roughly 92% of them found a single time. Clones ranked in the top ten supply around 0.7% of the sample. This sample was taken from a study of OX40 agonist ivuxolimab in advanced cancers. For the wider study: Ivuxolimab was a fully human IgG2 agonistic monoclonal antibody targeting the costimulatory receptor OX40 (CD134). Intravenous ivuxolimab was administered to patients every 2 weeks at six dose levels: 0.01, 0.1, 0.3, 1.5, 3 and 10 mg/kg. Of the roughly 52 dose-escalation patients, hepatocellular carcinoma was present in around 20, melanoma in approximately 15, renal cell carcinoma in 9 and head and neck cancer in 9. In the dose-escalation cohort, 75% to 90% of patients were male, and the mean age was around 65 years with a range of roughly 20 to 85. Patients were allowed to have had prior anti-PD-1, anti-PD-L1 or anti-CTLA-4 therapy, and roughly 40% of the dose-escalation patients had been treated with checkpoint inhibitors. Partial responses occurred in three dose-escalation patients, of whom one had hepatocellular carcinoma and two had cutaneous melanoma. Peripheral TCRbeta sequencing was intended to test whether TCR sequence diversity was altered and clonal T-cell expansion was caused by ivuxolimab. The paper reports the monotherapy dose-escalation portion (N of about 50 patients) of the phase I ivuxolimab trial. Study-wide findings and limitations: In partial responders in the 0.1-3.0 mg/kg groups, normalized peripheral clonal expansion was found to be among the lowest, especially among CD8+ T cells. After ivuxolimab, expanded clones were on average more numerous among CD8+ T cells than among CD4+ T cells. The antigen specificity of the clonally expanded peripheral T cells was not determined. Clonal expansion of both CD4+ and CD8+ blood T cells was observed from baseline to week 6 at doses 0.1 to 3.0 mg/kg. Low levels of normalized T-cell clonal expansion were also seen in some patients who did not respond.

Patients with autoimmune disease history or receiving systemic immunosuppression were excluded from the trial. Peripheral blood for TCR sequencing was collected from all dose cohorts at baseline, on cycle 4 day 1, and on cycle 7 day 1. The samples were taken from a phase I, first-in-human, multicenter, open-label dose-escalation trial of ivuxolimab. Adults with locally advanced or metastatic melanoma, renal cell carcinoma, hepatocellular carcinoma or head and neck squamous cell carcinoma were enrolled in the trial. Before TCR sequencing, CD4+ T cells and CD8+ T cells from peripheral blood were sorted into separate populations. The CDR3 numbers 15 residues from cysteine through phenylalanine. CDR3 DNA only is kept here, 45 bases in frame from base 1. V has 6 bases trimmed and J has 3 bases trimmed; junction bases matching no gene number 9. CDR1 and CDR2 are read off the germline V gene (reference sequence) as MNHNY and SVGAGI.

The source of this sequence is an adult with an advanced solid tumor such as melanoma, head and neck, liver or kidney cancer. Sequencing used CD4+ or CD8+ T cells sorted from blood, obtained in a trial of the OX40 agonist ivuxolimab. Here the chain combines TRBV6-6 and TRBJ2-7, and 9 junctional nucleotides match TRBD1. CDR3 reads: CASSFSPGQGYEQYF. The bases read TGTGCCAGCAGCTTCTCCCCGGGACAGGGCTACGAGCAGTACTTC.